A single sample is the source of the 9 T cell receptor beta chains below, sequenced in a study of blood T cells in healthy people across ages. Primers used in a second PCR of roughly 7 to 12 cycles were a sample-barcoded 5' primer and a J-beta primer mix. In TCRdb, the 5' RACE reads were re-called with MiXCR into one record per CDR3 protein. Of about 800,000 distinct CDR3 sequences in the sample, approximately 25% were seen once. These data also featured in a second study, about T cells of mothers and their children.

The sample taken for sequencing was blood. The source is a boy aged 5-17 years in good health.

The CDR3 DNA follows: TGCGCCAGCACCCGGACAGAGAGCTCCTACAATGAGCAGTTCTTC. It yields the protein CASTRTESSYNEQFF. The gene calls are TRBV5-1 and TRBJ2-1; TRBD1 might be the D (6 bases). In germline, CDR1 is SGHRS, CDR2 YFSETQ. The CDR3 has 15 residues. Trimming cost V 6 bases and J 0 bases, with 13 bases left between them.

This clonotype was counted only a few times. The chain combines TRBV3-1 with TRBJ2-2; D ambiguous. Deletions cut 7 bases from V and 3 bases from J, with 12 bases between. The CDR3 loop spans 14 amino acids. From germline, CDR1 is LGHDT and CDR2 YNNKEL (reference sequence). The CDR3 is CASTHYGHTGELFF. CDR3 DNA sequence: TGTGCCAGCACCCACTACGGACACACCGGGGAGCTGTTTTTT.

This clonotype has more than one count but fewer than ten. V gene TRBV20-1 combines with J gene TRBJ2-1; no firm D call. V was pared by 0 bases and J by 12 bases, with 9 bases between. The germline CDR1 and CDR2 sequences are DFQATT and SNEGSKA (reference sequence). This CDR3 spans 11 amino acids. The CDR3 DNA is TGCAGTGCTAGAGATGGAGAGAGGCAGTTCTTC. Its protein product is CSARDGERQFF.

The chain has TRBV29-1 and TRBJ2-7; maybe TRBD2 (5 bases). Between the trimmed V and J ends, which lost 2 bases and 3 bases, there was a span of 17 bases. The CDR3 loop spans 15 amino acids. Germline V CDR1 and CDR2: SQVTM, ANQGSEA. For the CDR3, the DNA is TGCAGCGTTGAAAGTGTCGTCGGGGATCGCTACGAGCAGTACTTC. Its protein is CSVESVVGDRYEQYF.

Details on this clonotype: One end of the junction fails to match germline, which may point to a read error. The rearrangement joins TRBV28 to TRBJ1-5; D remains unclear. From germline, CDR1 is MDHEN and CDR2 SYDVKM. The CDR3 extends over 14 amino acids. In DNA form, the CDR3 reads TGTGCCAACAGTTGGGATCGGGGAAATCAGCCCCAGCATTTT. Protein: CANSWDRGNQPQHF. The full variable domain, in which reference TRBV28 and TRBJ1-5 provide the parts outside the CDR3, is DVKVTQSSRYLVKRTGEKVFLECVQDMDHENMFWYRQDPGLGLRLIYFSYDVKMKEKGDIPEGYSVSREKKERFSLILESASTNQTSMYLCANSWDRGNQPQHFGDGTRLSIL.

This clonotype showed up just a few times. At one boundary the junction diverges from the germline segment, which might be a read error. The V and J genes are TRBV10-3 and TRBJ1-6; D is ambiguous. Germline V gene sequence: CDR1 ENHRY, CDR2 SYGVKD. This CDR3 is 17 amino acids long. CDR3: CATSESGLRPRNSPLHF. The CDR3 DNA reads TGTGCCACCAGTGAGTCGGGGTTGAGGCCTAGAAATTCACCCCTCCACTTT.

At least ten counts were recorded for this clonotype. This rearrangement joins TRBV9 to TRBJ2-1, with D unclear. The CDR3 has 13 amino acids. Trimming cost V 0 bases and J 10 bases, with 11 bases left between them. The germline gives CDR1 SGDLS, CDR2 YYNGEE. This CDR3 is CASSVGVSWEQFF. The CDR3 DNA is TGTGCCAGCAGCGTAGGGGTTTCCTGGGAGCAGTTCTTC.

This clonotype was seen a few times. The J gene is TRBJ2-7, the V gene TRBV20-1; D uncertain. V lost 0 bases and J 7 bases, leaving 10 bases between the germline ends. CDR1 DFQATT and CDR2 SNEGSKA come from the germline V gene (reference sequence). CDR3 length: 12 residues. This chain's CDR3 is CSARDSLTEQYF. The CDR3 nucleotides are TGCAGTGCTAGAGACTCTCTTACGGAGCAGTACTTC.

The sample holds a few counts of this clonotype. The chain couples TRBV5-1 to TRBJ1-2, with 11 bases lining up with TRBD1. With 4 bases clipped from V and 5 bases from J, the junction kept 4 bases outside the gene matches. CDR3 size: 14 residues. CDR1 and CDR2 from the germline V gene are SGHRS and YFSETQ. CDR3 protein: CASSIRDRGYGYTF. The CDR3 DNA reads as TGCGCCAGCAGCATCCGGGACAGGGGGTATGGCTACACCTTC.